This TCR beta chain originates from a study of breast tumors, draining lymph nodes, adjacent tissues. The study's findings and limits: Tumor and nontumor repertoires were significantly more similar in luminal-like than in basal-like breast cancer. The data were judged consistent with most tumor T cells coming from lymph node and expanding in tumor.

This clonotype was counted only a few times. Its target is not known. The lymph nodes were axillary draining lymph nodes from breast cancer patients. TCRdb called the multiplex PCR reads again in MiXCR, with one record for every CDR3 protein. The table records about 300,000 distinct CDR3 sequences, about 33% of them present only once. The clonotype was recovered from a female donor with breast cancer. Some clones in this sample may be carry-over from other donors' samples. Sequenced sample: axillary lymph node tissue.

CDR3 DNA: TGTGCCACCAGCAGAGATCCCCCAGGGGAGGGTGAAGCTTTCTTT. This gives the protein CATSRDPPGEGEAFF. The V gene is TRBV15, the J gene TRBJ1-1, with TRBD1 as a possible D gene (6 bases). V lost 0 bases, J lost 7 bases, and 15 bases lay in between. This CDR3 is 15 amino acids long. Germline V lookup: CDR1 LNHNV, CDR2 YYDKDF (reference sequence).